The 14 T cell receptor beta chains in this list originate from one sample, sequenced in a study of blood T cells in healthy people across ages (dated by TCRdb to between 2014 and 2017). Library generation was performed with 5' RACE. The listed sequencing device is Illumina HiSeq 2500. A second PCR of about 7 to 12 cycles was run with a J-beta primer mix and a sample-barcoded 5' primer. Through fastp at Q25 and MiXCR, TCRdb rebuilt clones from the public reads, retaining in-frame beta chains. Identical CDR3 protein sequences are pooled into one entry, listed with their most common genes and DNA. The sample table records under 2 million distinct CDR3 sequences; roughly 32% of these occur just once. 10% to 12% of the sample is in the top ten clones. Sequencing was performed on blood. These receptors originate from a woman in her twenties or thirties in good health.

This clonotype came up a few times. The DNA for the CDR3 is TGCAGTGCTCTTTTGAGTGGGCAAGAGACCCAGTTCTTC. It yields the protein CSALLSGQETQFF. The chain links TRBV20-1 to TRBJ2-1, with no clear D. Germline loops: CDR1 DFQATT, CDR2 SNEGSKA (reference sequence). Trimming removed 5 bases from V and 13 bases from J, with 21 bases in between. The CDR3 spans 13 residues.

The chain is built from TRBV9 and TRBJ2-7, with 12 bases fitting TRBD2. The CDR3 length is 15 residues. Germline CDR1 reads SGDLS; CDR2 reads YYNGEE. V was pared by 1 base and J by 2 bases, with 1 base of the junction left unmatched. The CDR3 reads CASSVSSGRAYEQYF. The CDR3 nucleotides read TGTGCCAGCAGCGTATCTAGCGGGAGGGCCTACGAGCAGTACTTC.

This clonotype is a singleton in its sample. The rearrangement links TRBV9 to TRBJ2-5; the D gene is possibly TRBD2 (6 bases). Germline loops: CDR1 SGDLS, CDR2 YYNGEE. V gave up 6 bases and J gave up 0 bases, with 9 bases separating them. The CDR3 loop spans 13 amino acids. This CDR3 reads CASTGSDQETQYF. CDR3 in DNA: TGTGCCAGCACCGGGAGCGACCAAGAGACCCAGTACTTC.

The gene calls are TRBV4-1 and TRBJ2-1; D may be TRBD1 (7 bases). The J call may be faulty, since TRBJ2-7 better matches the DNA end. The CDR3 is 17 amino acids. Germline V lookup: CDR1 MGHRA, CDR2 YSYEKL. CDR3 region: CASSQGPGGLSYNEQYF. The CDR3 coding sequence is TGCGCCAGCAGCCAAGGACCAGGGGGACTCTCCTACAATGAGCAGTACTTC.

This clonotype was picked up one time. The rearrangement joins TRBV27 to TRBJ2-5; TRBD1 matches 7 bases. V was pared by 3 bases and J by 0 bases, with 7 bases of the junction left unmatched. The CDR3 totals 16 residues. Germline CDR1 and CDR2: MNHEY and SMNVEV (reference sequence). This CDR3 reads CASSLRTGANQETQYF. CDR3 nucleotide sequence: TGTGCCAGCAGTTTGAGGACAGGCGCCAACCAAGAGACCCAGTACTTC.

This clonotype was observed many times. The junction departs from the called germline gene at one end, perhaps through a read error. The rearrangement uses TRBV5-5 and TRBJ2-3; the match to TRBD2 covers 10 bases. The CDR3 covers 16 residues. CDR1 is SGHKS, CDR2 YYEKEE, per germline (reference sequence). CDR3 region: CASSSLLAGGTDTQYF. The CDR3 nucleotides read TGCGCCAGCAGCTCTCTCCTAGCGGGAGGCACAGATACGCAGTATTTT.

The chain carries TRBV7-7 and TRBJ2-3; D gene uncertain. This CDR3 comprises 15 residues. V lost 4 bases and J lost 6, with 17 bases in between. Per the germline V gene, CDR1 is SSHAT and CDR2 is FNYEAQ (reference sequence). The CDR3 bases are TGTGCCAGCAGCTCTGGATTTGGATGGGGTGATACGCAGTATTTT. This sequence encodes CASSSGFGWGDTQYF.

This clonotype was detected only a few times. This rearrangement joins TRBV5-1 to TRBJ1-1; a possible D gene is TRBD1 (6 bases). Germline CDR1 and CDR2: SGHRS and YFSETQ. The CDR3 is made up of 15 amino acids. The germline V and J ends were trimmed by 2 bases and 3 bases, with 14 bases remaining between them. CDR3 DNA: TGCGCCAGCAGCTTATTGGGGGCTCTGGACACTGAAGCTTTCTTT. This sequence encodes CASSLLGALDTEAFF.

This rearrangement joins TRBV20-1 to TRBJ1-5; 11 nucleotides line up with TRBD1. Germline lookup yields CDR1 DFQATT and CDR2 SNEGSKA (reference sequence). The CDR3 sequence is 13 residues long. Trimming cost V 6 bases and J 6 bases; bases outside gene matches: 4. The CDR3 sequence is CSAKDRGLQPQHF. The CDR3 DNA reads TGCAGTGCCAAGGACAGGGGGCTTCAGCCCCAGCATTTT.

The chain combines TRBV20-1 with TRBJ1-6; D is ambiguous. Germline CDR1 DFQATT, CDR2 SNEGSKA (reference sequence). This CDR3 is 14 amino acids long. V shed 3 bases and J shed 9 bases, with 15 bases lying between them. The CDR3 reads CSASLQYDGSPLHF. CDR3 coding DNA: TGCAGTGCTAGTTTACAGTATGACGGTTCACCCCTCCACTTT.

J is TRBJ2-1 and V is TRBV11-1; 9 bases fit TRBD1. Germline V gene lookup returns CDR1 SGHAT and CDR2 FQDESV (reference sequence). Trimming removed 5 bases from V and 8 bases from J; junction bases left unmatched: 10. CDR3 length: 15 residues. CDR3 DNA: TGTGCCAGCAGCCCAGGGACAGGGAGGGGCGATGAGCAGTTCTTC. Translated, it gives CASSPGTGRGDEQFF.

V is TRBV7-2 and J is TRBJ2-1; D is uncertain. The CDR3 is 14 amino acids. The V gene's germline CDR1 is SGHTA and CDR2 FQGNSA. V shed 1 base and J shed 4 bases, with 8 bases lying between them. CDR3 coding DNA: TGTGCCAGCAGCTTAGTGTCGCAATACAATGAGCAGTTCTTC. Its translation is CASSLVSQYNEQFF. Drawing the rest from reference TRBV7-2 and TRBJ2-1, the complete variable domain is GAGVSQSPSNKVTEKGKDVELRCDPISGHTALYWYRQSLGQGLEFLIYFQGNSAPDKSGLPSDRFSAERTGGSVSTLTIQRTQQEDSAVYLCASSLVSQYNEQFFGPGTRLTVL.

The rearrangement links TRBV27 to TRBJ2-5; possible D gene TRBD2, 5 bases. The DNA end lines up better with TRBJ2-7; the J call may be wrong. The CDR3 covers 14 residues. Germline values: CDR1 MNHEY, CDR2 SMNVEV (reference sequence). Written as DNA, the CDR3 is TGTGCCAGCAGTTTACTCCTTAAGGACTCCGAGCAGTACTTC. Translating gives CASSLLLKDSEQYF.

The chain combines TRBV5-1 with TRBJ2-1; D possibly corresponds to TRBD1 (5 bases). Per germline, CDR1 SGHRS and CDR2 YFSETQ. V lost 5 bases and J lost 7, with 10 bases in between. The CDR3 runs 12 residues. The CDR3 here is CASRQVENEQFF. CDR3 in DNA: TGCGCCAGCAGACAGGTAGAGAATGAGCAGTTCTTC.